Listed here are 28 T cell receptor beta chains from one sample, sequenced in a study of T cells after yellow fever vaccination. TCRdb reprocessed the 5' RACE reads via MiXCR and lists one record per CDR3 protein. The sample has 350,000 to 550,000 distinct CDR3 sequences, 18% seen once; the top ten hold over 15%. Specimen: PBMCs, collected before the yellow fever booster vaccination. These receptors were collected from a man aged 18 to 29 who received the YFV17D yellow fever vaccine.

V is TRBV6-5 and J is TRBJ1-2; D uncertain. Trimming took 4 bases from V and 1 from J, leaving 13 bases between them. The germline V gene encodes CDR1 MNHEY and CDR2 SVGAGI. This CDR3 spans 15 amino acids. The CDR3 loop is CASSSVSLINYGYTF. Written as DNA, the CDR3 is TGTGCCAGCAGTTCAGTCAGTTTGATTAACTATGGCTACACCTTC.

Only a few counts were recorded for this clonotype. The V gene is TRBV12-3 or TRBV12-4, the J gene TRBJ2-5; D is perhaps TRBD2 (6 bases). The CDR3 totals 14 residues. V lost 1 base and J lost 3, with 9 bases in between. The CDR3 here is CASSLGPGEETQYF. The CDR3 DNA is TGTGCCAGCAGTTTAGGACCGGGGGAAGAGACCCAGTACTTC.

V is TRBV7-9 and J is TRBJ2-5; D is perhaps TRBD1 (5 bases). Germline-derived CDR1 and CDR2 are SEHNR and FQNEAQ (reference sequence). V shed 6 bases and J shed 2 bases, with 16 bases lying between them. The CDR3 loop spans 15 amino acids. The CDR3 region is CASSHQGEEQETQYF. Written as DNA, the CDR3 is TGTGCCAGCAGTCATCAGGGTGAGGAGCAAGAGACCCAGTACTTC.

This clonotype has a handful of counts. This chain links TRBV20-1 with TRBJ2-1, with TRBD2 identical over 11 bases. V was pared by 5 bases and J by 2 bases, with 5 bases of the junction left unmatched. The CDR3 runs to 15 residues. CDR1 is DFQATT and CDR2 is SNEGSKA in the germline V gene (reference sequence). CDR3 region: CSAHDSGGAYNEQFF. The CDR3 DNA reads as TGCAGTGCTCACGATAGCGGGGGGGCCTACAATGAGCAGTTCTTC.

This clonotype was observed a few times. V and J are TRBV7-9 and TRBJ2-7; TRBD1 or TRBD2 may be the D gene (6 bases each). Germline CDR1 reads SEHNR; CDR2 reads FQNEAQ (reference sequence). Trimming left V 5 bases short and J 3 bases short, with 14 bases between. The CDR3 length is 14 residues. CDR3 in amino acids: CASSRGAAGYEQYV. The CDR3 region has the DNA TGTGCCAGCAGCAGGGGGGCCGCCGGCTACGAGCAGTACGTC.

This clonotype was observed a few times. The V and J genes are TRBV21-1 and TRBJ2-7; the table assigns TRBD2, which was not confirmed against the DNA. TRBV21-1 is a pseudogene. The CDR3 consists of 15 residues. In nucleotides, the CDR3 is TGTGCCAGCAGCAAGCTGAGGAGGGCCCCCGAAGAGCAGTACTTC. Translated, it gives CASSKLRRAPEEQYF.

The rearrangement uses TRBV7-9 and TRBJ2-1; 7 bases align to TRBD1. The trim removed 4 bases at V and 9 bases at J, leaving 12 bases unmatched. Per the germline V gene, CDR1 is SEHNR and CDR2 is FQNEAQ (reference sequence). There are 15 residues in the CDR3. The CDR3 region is CASSSLAGTVSEQFF. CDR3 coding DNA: TGTGCCAGCAGCTCCTTAGCCGGGACAGTATCTGAGCAGTTCTTC.

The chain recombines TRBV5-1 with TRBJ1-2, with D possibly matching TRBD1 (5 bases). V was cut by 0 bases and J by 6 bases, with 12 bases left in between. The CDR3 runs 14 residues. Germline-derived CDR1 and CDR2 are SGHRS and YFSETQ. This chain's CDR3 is CASSLAPRVDGYTF. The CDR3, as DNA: TGCGCCAGCAGCTTGGCCCCCAGGGTGGATGGCTACACCTTC.

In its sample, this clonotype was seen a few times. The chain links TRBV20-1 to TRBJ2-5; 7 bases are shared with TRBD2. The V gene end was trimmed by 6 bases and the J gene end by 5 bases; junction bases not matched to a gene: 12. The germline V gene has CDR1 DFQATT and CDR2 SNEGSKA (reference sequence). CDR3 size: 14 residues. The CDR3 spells CSALGGGARETQYF. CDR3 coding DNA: TGCAGTGCCCTGGGGGGAGGGGCCAGGGAGACCCAGTACTTC.

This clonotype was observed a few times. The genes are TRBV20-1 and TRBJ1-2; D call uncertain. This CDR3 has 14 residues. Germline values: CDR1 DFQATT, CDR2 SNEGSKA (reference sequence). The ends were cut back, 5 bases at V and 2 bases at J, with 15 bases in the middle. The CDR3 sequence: CSASTGGGNYGYTF. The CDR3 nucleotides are TGCAGTGCTTCAACCGGCGGCGGGAACTATGGCTACACCTTC.

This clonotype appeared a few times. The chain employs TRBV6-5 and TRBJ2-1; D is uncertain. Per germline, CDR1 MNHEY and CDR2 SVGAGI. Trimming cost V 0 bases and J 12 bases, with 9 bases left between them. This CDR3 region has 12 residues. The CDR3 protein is CASSYSPTPQFF. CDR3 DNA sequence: TGTGCCAGCAGTTACTCCCCTACCCCGCAGTTCTTC.

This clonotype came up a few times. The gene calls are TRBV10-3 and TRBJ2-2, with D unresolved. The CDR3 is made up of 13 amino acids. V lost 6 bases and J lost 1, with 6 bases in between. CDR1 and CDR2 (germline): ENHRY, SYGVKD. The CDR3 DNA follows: TGTGCCATCAGGGAAGGGAACACCGGGGAGCTGTTTTTT. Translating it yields CAIREGNTGELFF.

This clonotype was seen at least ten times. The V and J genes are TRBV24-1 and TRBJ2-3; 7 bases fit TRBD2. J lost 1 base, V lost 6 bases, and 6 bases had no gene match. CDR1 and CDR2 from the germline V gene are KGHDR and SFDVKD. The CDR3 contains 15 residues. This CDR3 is CATSRASGGTDTQYF. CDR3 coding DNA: TGTGCCACCAGTAGGGCAAGCGGGGGCACAGATACGCAGTATTTT.

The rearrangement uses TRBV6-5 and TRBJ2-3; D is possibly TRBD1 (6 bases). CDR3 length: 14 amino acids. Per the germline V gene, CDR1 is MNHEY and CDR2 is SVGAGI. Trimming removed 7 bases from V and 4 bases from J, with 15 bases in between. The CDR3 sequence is CASIGPGASDTQYF. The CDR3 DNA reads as TGTGCCAGCATAGGACCAGGGGCCTCAGATACGCAGTATTTT.

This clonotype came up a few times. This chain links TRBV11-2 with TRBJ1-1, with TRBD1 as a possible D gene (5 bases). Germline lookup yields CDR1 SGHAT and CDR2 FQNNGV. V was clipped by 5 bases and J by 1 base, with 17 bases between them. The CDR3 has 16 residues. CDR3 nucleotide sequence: TGTGCCAGCAGCCCTCGGGCCGACAGATCGAACACTGAAGCTTTCTTT. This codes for CASSPRADRSNTEAFF.

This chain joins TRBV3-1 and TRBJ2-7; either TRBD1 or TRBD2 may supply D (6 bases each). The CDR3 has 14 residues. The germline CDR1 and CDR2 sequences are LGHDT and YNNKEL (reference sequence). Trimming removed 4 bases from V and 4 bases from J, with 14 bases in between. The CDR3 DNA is TGTGCCAGCAGCCCCCGGGGGCGCCGGTACGAGCAGTACTTC. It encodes CASSPRGRRYEQYF.

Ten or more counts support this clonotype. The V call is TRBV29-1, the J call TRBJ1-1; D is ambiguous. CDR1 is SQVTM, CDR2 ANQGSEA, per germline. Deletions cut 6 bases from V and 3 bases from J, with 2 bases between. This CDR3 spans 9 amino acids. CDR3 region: CSVDTEAFF. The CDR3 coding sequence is TGCAGCGTCGACACTGAAGCTTTCTTT.

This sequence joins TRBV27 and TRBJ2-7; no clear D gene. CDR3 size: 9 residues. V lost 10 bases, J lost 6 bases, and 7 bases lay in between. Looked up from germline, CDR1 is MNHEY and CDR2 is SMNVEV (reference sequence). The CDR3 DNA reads TGTGCCAACCGACGCGAGCAGTACTTC. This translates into CANRREQYF.

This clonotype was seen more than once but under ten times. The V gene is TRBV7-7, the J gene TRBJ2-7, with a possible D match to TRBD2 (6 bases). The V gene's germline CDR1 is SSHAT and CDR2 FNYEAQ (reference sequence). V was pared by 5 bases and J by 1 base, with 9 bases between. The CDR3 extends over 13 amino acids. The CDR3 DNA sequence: TGTGCCAGCAGCCCGGGGGTATCCTACGAGCAGTACTTC. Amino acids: CASSPGVSYEQYF.

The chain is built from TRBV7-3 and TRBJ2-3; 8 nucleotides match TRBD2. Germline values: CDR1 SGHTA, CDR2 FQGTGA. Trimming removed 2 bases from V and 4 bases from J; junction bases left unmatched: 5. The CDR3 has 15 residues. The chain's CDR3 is CASSLSGLGADTQYF. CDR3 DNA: TGTGCCAGCAGCTTATCGGGACTAGGTGCAGATACGCAGTATTTT.

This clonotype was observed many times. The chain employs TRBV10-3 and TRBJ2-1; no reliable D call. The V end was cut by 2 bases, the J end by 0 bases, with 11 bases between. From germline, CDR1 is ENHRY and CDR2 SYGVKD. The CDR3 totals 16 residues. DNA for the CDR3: TGTGCCATCAGTGAGGCCAGCCCTAGCTCCTACAATGAGCAGTTCTTC. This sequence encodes CAISEASPSSYNEQFF.

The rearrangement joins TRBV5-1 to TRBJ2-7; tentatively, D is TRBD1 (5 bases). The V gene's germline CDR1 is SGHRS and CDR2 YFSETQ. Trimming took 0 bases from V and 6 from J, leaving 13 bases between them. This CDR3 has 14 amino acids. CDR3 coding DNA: TGCGCCAGCAGCTTGGTTGGGGCACCCCTCGAGCAGTACTTC. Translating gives CASSLVGAPLEQYF.

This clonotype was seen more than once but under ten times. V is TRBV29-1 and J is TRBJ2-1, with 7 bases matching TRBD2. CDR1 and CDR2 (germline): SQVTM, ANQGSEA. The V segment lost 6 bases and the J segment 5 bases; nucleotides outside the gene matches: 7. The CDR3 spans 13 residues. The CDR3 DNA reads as TGCAGCGTAGCGGGACTCCCTAACAATGAGCAGTTCTTC. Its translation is CSVAGLPNNEQFF.

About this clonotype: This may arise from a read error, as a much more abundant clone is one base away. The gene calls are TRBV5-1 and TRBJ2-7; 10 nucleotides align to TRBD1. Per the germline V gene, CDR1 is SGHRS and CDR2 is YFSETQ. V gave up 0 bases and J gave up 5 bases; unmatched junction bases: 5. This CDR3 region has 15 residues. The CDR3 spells CASSLEGQGIDEQYF. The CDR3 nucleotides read TGCGCCAGCAGCTTGGAGGGACAGGGGATTGACGAGCAGTACTTC.

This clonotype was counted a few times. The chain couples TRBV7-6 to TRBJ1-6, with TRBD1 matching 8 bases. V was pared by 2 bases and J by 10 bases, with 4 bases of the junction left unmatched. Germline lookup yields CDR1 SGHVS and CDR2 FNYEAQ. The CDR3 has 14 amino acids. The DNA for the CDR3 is TGTGCCAGCAGCTTAACAGGGGGAGACTCACCCCTCCACTTT. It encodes CASSLTGGDSPLHF.

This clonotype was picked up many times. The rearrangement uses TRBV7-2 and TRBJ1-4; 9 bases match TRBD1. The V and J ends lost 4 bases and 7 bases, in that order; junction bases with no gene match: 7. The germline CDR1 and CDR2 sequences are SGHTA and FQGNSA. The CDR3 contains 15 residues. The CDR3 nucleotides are TGTGCCAGCAGCTCCGGGACAGGGAGCCTTGAAAAACTGTTTTTT. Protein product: CASSSGTGSLEKLFF.

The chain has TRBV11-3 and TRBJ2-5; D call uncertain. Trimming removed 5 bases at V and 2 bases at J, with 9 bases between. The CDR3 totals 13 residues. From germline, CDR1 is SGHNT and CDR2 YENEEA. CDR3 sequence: CASSVETQETQYF. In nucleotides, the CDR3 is TGTGCCAGCAGCGTCGAGACACAAGAGACCCAGTACTTC.

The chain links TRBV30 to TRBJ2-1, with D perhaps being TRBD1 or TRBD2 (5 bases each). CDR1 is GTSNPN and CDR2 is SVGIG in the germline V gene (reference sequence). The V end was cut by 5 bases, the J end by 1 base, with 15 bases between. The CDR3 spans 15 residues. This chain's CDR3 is CAWRPGLRSYNEQFF. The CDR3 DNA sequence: TGTGCCTGGCGGCCGGGGCTAAGGTCCTACAATGAGCAGTTCTTC.